Below, 22 T cell receptor beta chains from the same sample are listed, as sequenced in a study of blood T cell repertoires in COVID-19. The data were produced by immunoSEQ multiplex PCR, yet TCRdb's version contains in-frame clones alone and is incomplete. The top ten clones hold about 2.2% of a sample with around 260,000 clones, roughly 90% of them seen once. The material sequenced was peripheral blood. Every receptor here comes from a woman in her thirties with COVID-19, enrolled during active disease.

The chain couples TRBV28 to TRBJ1-5; D is perhaps TRBD1 (5 bases). The germline V and J ends were trimmed by 2 bases and 7 bases, with 18 bases remaining between them. The length of the CDR3 is 16 residues. CDR1 and CDR2 from the germline V gene are MDHEN and SYDVKM. The CDR3 region is CASSLALGGIEQPQHF. The CDR3 DNA reads TGTGCCAGCAGTTTAGCACTTGGGGGGATTGAACAGCCCCAGCATTTT.

The chain joins TRBV5-6 to TRBJ2-3; D call uncertain. The V gene lost 0 bases and the J gene lost 2 bases, with 7 bases spanning the gap. The CDR3 sequence is 14 residues long. The germline V gene encodes CDR1 SGHDT and CDR2 YYEEEE. The CDR3: CASSLATTTDTQYF. Here the CDR3 DNA reads TGTGCCAGCAGCTTGGCCACTACCACAGATACGCAGTATTTT.

This chain joins TRBV2 and TRBJ1-2, with 10 bases matching TRBD1. Losses at the gene ends were 6 bases for V and 2 bases for J; bases not matched to a gene: 24. This CDR3 is 21 amino acids long. The germline V gene encodes CDR1 SNHLY and CDR2 FYNNEI. The CDR3 sequence: CASSQSPYIGDRGHQNYGYTF. CDR3 nucleotides: TGTGCCAGCAGCCAAAGCCCCTATATCGGGGACAGGGGCCACCAGAACTATGGCTACACCTTC.

J is TRBJ1-2 and V is TRBV11-2; TRBD1 aligns across 12 bases. The CDR3 has 15 residues. The junction had 9 bases not matched to a gene; V was cut back by 5 bases and J by 8 bases. Germline V lookup: CDR1 SGHAT, CDR2 FQNNGV. The DNA for the CDR3 is TGTGCCAGCAGCACTGGGACAGGGGGCGCGTGGGGCTACACCTTC. Its protein is CASSTGTGGAWGYTF. Combining the CDR3 with reference TRBV11-2 and TRBJ1-2 gives the whole variable domain EAGVAQSPRYKIIEKRQSVAFWCNPISGHATLYWYQQILGQGPKLLIQFQNNGVVDDSQLPKDRFSAERLKGVDSTLKIQPAKLEDSAVYLCASSTGTGGAWGYTFGSGTRLTVV.

The chain joins TRBV2 to TRBJ1-1, with D tentatively TRBD1 (5 bases). The length of the CDR3 is 11 residues. Germline V gives CDR1 SNHLY, CDR2 FYNNEI. V dropped 6 bases and J dropped 9 bases, with 11 bases sitting between them. CDR3 loop: CASSQQDKAFF. The CDR3 nucleotides are TGTGCCAGCAGCCAACAGGATAAAGCTTTCTTT.

The rearrangement uses TRBV9 and TRBJ2-2, with D unclear. With 0 bases removed from V and 7 bases from J, the gap between germline ends came to 7 bases. The germline V gene has CDR1 SGDLS and CDR2 YYNGEE. The CDR3 has 13 residues. The CDR3 protein is CASSVDNLGELFF. CDR3 DNA: TGTGCCAGCAGCGTAGATAATCTCGGGGAGCTGTTTTTT.

This clone was counted a few times. The V gene is TRBV20-1, the J gene TRBJ2-7; 9 nucleotides line up with TRBD2. The CDR3 has 15 residues. Germline V lookup: CDR1 DFQATT, CDR2 SNEGSKA (reference sequence). V dropped 3 bases and J dropped 2; count of bases not matched to a gene: 8. CDR3 loop: CSASEVVAGAYEQYF. The CDR3 DNA reads as TGCAGTGCTAGTGAGGTAGTAGCGGGAGCCTACGAGCAGTACTTC.

The chain is built from TRBV7-2 and TRBJ2-7; 7 bases are shared with TRBD2. J gave up 0 bases and V 6 bases, and 8 bases lay outside the gene matches. The CDR3 covers 15 residues. The V gene's germline CDR1 is SGHTA and CDR2 FQGNSA. CDR3 nucleotides: TGTGCCAGCAGTGATAGCGGGTATAGCTCCTACGAGCAGTACTTC. This encodes CASSDSGYSSYEQYF.

V and J are TRBV10-3 and TRBJ1-5; 9 bases align to TRBD1. Per germline, CDR1 ENHRY and CDR2 SYGVKD. The CDR3 contains 15 residues. V lost 5 bases, J lost 5 bases, and 7 bases stayed unmatched. The CDR3: CAISNRDRDDQPQHF. The CDR3, as DNA: TGTGCCATCAGTAACCGGGACAGGGATGATCAGCCCCAGCATTTT.

V gene TRBV7-8 combines with J gene TRBJ1-4; D might be TRBD1 (5 bases). CDR3 size: 14 residues. The germline V gene encodes CDR1 SGHVS and CDR2 FQNEAQ. V lost 5 bases, J lost 10 bases, and 17 bases lay in between. CDR3 protein: CASSLDGIGGKLFF. The CDR3 DNA is TGTGCCAGCAGCCTCGACGGAATCGGGGGAAAACTGTTTTTT.

The chain is built from TRBV5-1 and TRBJ2-5; TRBD2 aligns across 13 bases. The CDR3 has 19 amino acids. The germline gives CDR1 SGHRS, CDR2 YFSETQ. The V and J ends lost 0 bases and 4 bases, in that order; junction bases with no gene match: 12. The CDR3 DNA reads TGCGCCAGCAGCTTGGGAGGGACGCGGACTAGCGGGAGACGAGAGACCCAGTACTTC. Translating gives CASSLGGTRTSGRRETQYF.

The chain is built from TRBV6-6 and TRBJ1-4; 10 bases match TRBD1. The CDR3 is made up of 16 amino acids. The trim removed 2 bases at V and 7 bases at J, leaving 7 bases unmatched. Germline-derived CDR1 and CDR2 are MNHNY and SVGAGI (reference sequence). The CDR3 sequence is CASSYATGGDGEKLFF. CDR3 sequence (DNA): TGTGCCAGCAGTTACGCGACAGGGGGCGACGGTGAAAAACTGTTTTTT.

The V and J genes are TRBV2 and TRBJ1-1; TRBD1 matches 10 bases. J gave up 1 base and V 5 bases, and 7 bases lay outside the gene matches. CDR3 length: 16 residues. Germline V CDR1 and CDR2: SNHLY, FYNNEI. The CDR3 loop is CASSRDRGLGNTEAFF. The CDR3 DNA reads TGTGCCAGCAGTCGCGACAGGGGGCTCGGGAACACTGAAGCTTTCTTT.

The chain joins TRBV7-2 to TRBJ2-3, with a weak D call TRBD2 (5 bases). The germline V and J ends were trimmed by 3 bases and 2 bases, with 9 bases remaining between them. Germline CDR1 and CDR2: SGHTA and FQGNSA. The CDR3 runs to 14 residues. The CDR3: CASSLERYTDTQYF. The CDR3 DNA reads as TGTGCCAGCAGCTTGGAGCGGTACACAGATACGCAGTATTTT.

The chain recombines TRBV5-1 with TRBJ2-7; 9 bases map to TRBD1. Germline CDR1 and CDR2: SGHRS and YFSETQ. The CDR3 runs 15 residues. Trimming cost V 0 bases and J 7 bases; bases outside gene matches: 8. Here the CDR3 DNA reads TGCGCCAGCAGCTTGGAAACAGGGGGCCTAGGGGAGCAGTACTTC. This codes for CASSLETGGLGEQYF.

The chain combines TRBV5-5 with TRBJ2-1; D gene unclear. Germline loops: CDR1 SGHKS, CDR2 YYEKEE (reference sequence). CDR3 size: 14 residues. V was clipped by 4 bases and J by 4 bases, with 12 bases between them. CDR3 sequence: CASSIDLQYNEQFF. The CDR3 bases are TGTGCCAGCAGCATAGACTTACAATACAATGAGCAGTTCTTC.

V usage is TRBV19 and J usage is TRBJ2-6; unclear D gene. This CDR3 is built from 16 residues. V was shortened by 3 bases and J by 0 bases, with 9 bases between the two germline ends. From germline, CDR1 is LNHDA and CDR2 SQIVND (reference sequence). DNA of the CDR3: TGTGCCAGTAGTATGGTCCGGTTCTCTGGGGCCAACGTCCTGACTTTC. The encoded protein is CASSMVRFSGANVLTF.

Worth noting for this clone: Other DNA sequences in the same sample also yield this CDR3. The chain is built from TRBV19 and TRBJ1-1; D gene ambiguous. CDR3 length: 13 residues. The V gene lost 5 bases and the J gene lost 2 bases, with 9 bases spanning the gap. Germline loops: CDR1 LNHDA, CDR2 SQIVND (reference sequence). The DNA of the CDR3 is TGTGCCAGTAGTGCCACAGTAAACACTGAAGCTTTCTTT. Protein product: CASSATVNTEAFF.

The rearrangement uses TRBV29-1 and TRBJ2-7; 9 nucleotides align to TRBD1. With 1 base clipped from V and 2 bases from J, the junction kept 9 bases outside the gene matches. This CDR3 has 16 residues. Germline loops: CDR1 SQVTM, CDR2 ANQGSEA. CDR3 loop: CSVEGAPGTGTYEQYF. CDR3 sequence (DNA): TGCAGCGTTGAAGGGGCCCCCGGGACAGGGACCTACGAGCAGTACTTC.

CDR3 in DNA: TGTGCCAGCAGTGAAAACAGGGTGGGCAATCAGCCCCAGCATTTT. This encodes CASSENRVGNQPQHF. This chain links TRBV6-1 with TRBJ1-5, with D maybe TRBD1 (6 bases). This CDR3 has 15 amino acids. Germline assignment: CDR1 MNHNS and CDR2 SASEGT. Trimming pared 2 bases from V and 2 bases from J, leaving 10 bases between.

The V gene is TRBV19, the J gene TRBJ2-3; 14 bases agree with TRBD2. CDR3 length equals 19 residues. J lost 0 bases, V lost 8 bases, and 13 bases had no gene match. Germline V lookup: CDR1 LNHDA, CDR2 SQIVND (reference sequence). The CDR3 nucleotides are TGTGCCAGTCACCCCCGGGGACTAGCGGGAGAATGGAGCACAGATACGCAGTATTTT. Protein sequence: CASHPRGLAGEWSTDTQYF.

V is TRBV18 and J is TRBJ1-1; D not certain. Trimming took 3 bases from V and 2 from J, leaving 10 bases between them. The CDR3 runs 14 residues. Per germline, CDR1 KGHSH and CDR2 LQKENI. CDR3 residues: CASSPTDINTEAFF. As DNA, the CDR3 is TGTGCCAGCTCACCCACCGACATAAACACTGAAGCTTTCTTT.